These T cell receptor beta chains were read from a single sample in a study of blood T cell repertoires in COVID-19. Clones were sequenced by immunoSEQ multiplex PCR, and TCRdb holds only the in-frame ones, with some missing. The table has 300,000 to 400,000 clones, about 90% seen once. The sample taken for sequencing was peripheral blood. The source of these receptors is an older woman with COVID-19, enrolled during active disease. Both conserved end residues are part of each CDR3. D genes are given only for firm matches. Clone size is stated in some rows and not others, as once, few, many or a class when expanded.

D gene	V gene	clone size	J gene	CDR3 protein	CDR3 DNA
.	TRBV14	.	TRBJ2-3	CASSQDLPTVVRTDTQYF	TGTGCCAGCAGCCAAGATCTCCCGACTGTCGTCCGCACAGATACGCAGTATTTT
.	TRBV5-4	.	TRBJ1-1	CASSSTQGAAEAFF	TGTGCCAGCAGCTCCACCCAGGGCGCGGCTGAAGCTTTCTTT
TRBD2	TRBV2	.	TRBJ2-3	CASSASGASTDTQYF	TGTGCCAGCAGCGCTAGCGGAGCTAGCACAGATACGCAGTATTTT
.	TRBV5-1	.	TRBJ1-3	CASSADGSSGNTIYF	TGCGCCAGCAGCGCGGACGGGAGCTCTGGAAACACCATATATTTT
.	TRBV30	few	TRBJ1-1	CARAGAGEGHNTEAFF	TGTGCCCGGGCCGGAGCTGGAGAGGGCCACAACACTGAAGCTTTCTTT
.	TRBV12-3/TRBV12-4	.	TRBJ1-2	CASSLGEGYGYTF	TGTGCCAGCAGTTTAGGAGAGGGCTATGGCTACACCTTC
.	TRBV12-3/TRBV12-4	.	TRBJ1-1	CASSLAGGKKAFF	TGTGCCAGCAGTTTAGCTGGCGGGAAAAAGGCTTTCTTT
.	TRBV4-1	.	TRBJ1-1	CASSPGAGYTEAFF	TGCGCCAGCAGCCCTGGGGCGGGGTACACTGAAGCTTTCTTT
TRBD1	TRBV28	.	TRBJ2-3	CASSLGTGGSHF	TGTGCCAGCTCTCTGGGGACAGGGGGTTCCCATTTT
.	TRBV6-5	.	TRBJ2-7	CASSNTVSSYEQYF	TGTGCCAGCAGTAATACAGTGAGCTCCTACGAGCAATACTTC
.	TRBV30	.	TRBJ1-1	CAWNRGNTEAFF	TGTGCCTGGAATCGGGGGAACACTGAAGCTTTCTTT
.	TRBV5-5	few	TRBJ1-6	CASSLAMRTSGSPLHF	TGTGCCAGCAGCTTGGCCATGCGGACCTCAGGGTCACCCCTCCACTTT
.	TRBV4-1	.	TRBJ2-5	CASSPISGQETQYF	TGCGCCAGCAGCCCAATATCGGGCCAAGAGACCCAGTACTTC
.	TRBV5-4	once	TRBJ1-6	CASSSELNSPLHF	TGTGCCAGCAGCTCCGAGCTGAATTCACCCCTCCACTTT
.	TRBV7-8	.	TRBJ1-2	CASSGTNGRDGYTF	TGTGCCAGCAGCGGGACTAACGGTCGGGATGGCTACACCTTC
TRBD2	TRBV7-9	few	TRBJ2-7	CASQYGGDVSEQYF	TGTGCCAGCCAGTATGGGGGGGACGTCTCCGAGCAGTACTTC
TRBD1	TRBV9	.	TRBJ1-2	CASSPVPGQGLPYGYTF	TGTGCCAGCAGCCCAGTCCCTGGACAGGGCCTTCCCTATGGCTACACCTTC
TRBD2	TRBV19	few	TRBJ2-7	CASSVGTSILDEQYF	TGTGCCAGTAGTGTCGGGACTAGTATTTTGGACGAGCAGTACTTC
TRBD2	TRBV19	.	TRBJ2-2	CASSYMAGGHTGELFF	TGTGCCAGTAGTTACATGGCGGGGGGCCACACCGGGGAGCTGTTTTTT
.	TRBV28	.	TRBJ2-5	CASSFASSPEETQYF	TGTGCCAGCAGTTTTGCTAGCTCCCCCGAAGAGACCCAGTACTTC
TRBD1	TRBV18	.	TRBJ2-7	CASSPDRGRAEQYF	TGTGCCAGCTCACCAGACAGGGGGCGCGCCGAGCAGTACTTC
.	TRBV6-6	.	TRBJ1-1	CASSRSSNTEAFF	TGTGCCAGCTCACGTTCGAGTAACACTGAAGCTTTCTTT
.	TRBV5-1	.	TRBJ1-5	CASSLALNQPQHF	TGCGCCAGCAGCTTGGCCCTTAATCAGCCCCAGCATTTT
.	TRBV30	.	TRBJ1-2	CAWSVSQPYGYTF	TGTGCCTGGAGTGTGTCACAGCCCTATGGCTACACCTTC
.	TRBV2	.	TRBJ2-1	CASSSDNEQFF	TGTGCCAGCAGCTCGGACAATGAGCAGTTCTTC
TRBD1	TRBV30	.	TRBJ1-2	CAWSVHAYFSDRGGNYGYTF	TGTGCCTGGAGTGTACACGCTTACTTTTCTGACAGGGGAGGAAACTATGGCTACACCTTC
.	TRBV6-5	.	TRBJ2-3	CASKTSPTDTQYF	TGTGCCAGCAAAACTAGCCCCACAGATACGCAGTATTTT
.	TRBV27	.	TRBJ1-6	CASTPWTTVNSPLHF	TGTGCCAGCACACCTTGGACAACAGTCAATTCACCCCTCCACTTT
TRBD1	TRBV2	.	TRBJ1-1	CASSADRGEAFF	TGTGCCAGCAGCGCCGACAGGGGTGAAGCTTTCTTT
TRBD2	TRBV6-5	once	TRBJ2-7	CASSYSMSGVTEQYF	TGTGCCAGCAGTTACTCGATGAGCGGGGTCACCGAGCAGTACTTC
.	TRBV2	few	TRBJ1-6	CASSDTLGGYNSPLHF	TGTGCCAGCAGTGACACGCTCGGAGGTTATAATTCACCCCTCCACTTT
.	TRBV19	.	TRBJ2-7	CASSIDGGRSYEQYF	TGTGCCAGTAGTATAGATGGCGGTCGGTCCTACGAGCAGTACTTC
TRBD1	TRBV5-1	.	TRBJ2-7	CASSLGTAKTSSYEQYF	TGCGCCAGCAGCCTCGGGACAGCAAAGACCAGCTCCTACGAGCAGTACTTC
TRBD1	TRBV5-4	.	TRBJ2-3	CASSLYRGVGTDTQYF	TGTGCCAGCAGCTTGTACAGGGGGGTGGGCACAGATACGCAGTATTTT
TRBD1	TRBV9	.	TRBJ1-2	CASSTRTGSLNYGYTF	TGTGCCAGCAGCACCCGGACAGGGTCCCTTAACTATGGCTACACCTTC
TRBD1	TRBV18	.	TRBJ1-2	CASSPTPTGGLANYGYTF	TGTGCCAGCTCACCCACCCCGACAGGGGGTCTAGCTAACTATGGCTACACCTTC
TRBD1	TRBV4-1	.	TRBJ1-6	CASSQWWTGGSSSYNSPLHF	TGCGCCAGCAGCCAATGGTGGACAGGGGGCTCTTCCTCCTATAATTCACCCCTCCACTTT
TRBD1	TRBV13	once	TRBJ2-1	CASSPMTGQNEQFF	TGTGCCAGCAGCCCAATGACAGGGCAAAATGAGCAGTTCTTC
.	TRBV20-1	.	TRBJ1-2	CSAPRQGGYTF	TGCAGTGCTCCAAGGCAGGGTGGCTACACCTTC
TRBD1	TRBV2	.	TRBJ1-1	CASRDRLNTEAFF	TGTGCCAGCAGGGACAGGCTGAACACTGAAGCTTTCTTT